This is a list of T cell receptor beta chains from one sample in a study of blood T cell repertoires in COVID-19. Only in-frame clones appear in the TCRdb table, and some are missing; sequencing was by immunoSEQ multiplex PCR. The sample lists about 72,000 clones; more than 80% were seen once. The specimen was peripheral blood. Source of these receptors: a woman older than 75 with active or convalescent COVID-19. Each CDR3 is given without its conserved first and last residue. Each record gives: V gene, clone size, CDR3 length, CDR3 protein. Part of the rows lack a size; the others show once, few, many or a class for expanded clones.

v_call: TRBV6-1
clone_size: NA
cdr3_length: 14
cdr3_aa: ASSELAGDSYNEQF

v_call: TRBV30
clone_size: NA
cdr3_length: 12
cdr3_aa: AWSRGGVTDTQY

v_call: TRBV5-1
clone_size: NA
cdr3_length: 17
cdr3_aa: ASSLEPAGGPLSYNEQF

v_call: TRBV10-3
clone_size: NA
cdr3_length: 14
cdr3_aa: AISEGQGAARETQY

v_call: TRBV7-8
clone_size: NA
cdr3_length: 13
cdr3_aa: ASSLGGQGTYGYT

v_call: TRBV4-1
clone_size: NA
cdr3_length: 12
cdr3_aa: ASSQLGGLTEAF

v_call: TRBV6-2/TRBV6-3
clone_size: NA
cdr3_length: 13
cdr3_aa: ASSQRGLIGNEQF

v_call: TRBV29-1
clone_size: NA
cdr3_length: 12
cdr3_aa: SVGWFRSYNEQF

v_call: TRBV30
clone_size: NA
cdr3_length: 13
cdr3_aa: AWSGSGRNTGELF

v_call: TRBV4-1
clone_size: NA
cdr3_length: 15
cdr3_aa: ASSQGPGQGAGYEQY

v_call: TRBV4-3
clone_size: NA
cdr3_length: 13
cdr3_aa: ASSRIQGEGSPLH

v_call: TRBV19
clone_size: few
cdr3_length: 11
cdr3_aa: ASSLSSNQPQH